Here is one T cell receptor (beta chain) with its context. As yet, its antigen is unknown. The CDR3 runs 15 residues. The V end lost 2 bases, the J end lost 3 bases, and 12 bases lay between the germline ends. The germline V gene encodes CDR1 SEHNR and CDR2 FQNEAQ (reference sequence). These data are taken from a study of blood T cells in healthy people across ages. Study-level findings and limits: Naive CD4+ cell counts and diversity both ran higher in long-lived than in aged donors.

A sample-barcoded 5' primer and a J-beta primer mix were used in a second PCR of roughly 7 to 11 cycles. Via MiXCR, TCRdb re-called the 5' RACE reads, giving one row per CDR3 protein. The sample includes around 800,000 distinct CDR3 sequences, around a quarter seen only once; the top ten take over 2.5%. This sample was shared with a second study, whose subject was T cells of mothers and their children. That work adds: Reads recorded for TCR beta CDR3 numbered over 9.5 million per mother and several million per child.

This receptor was obtained from a boy between 10 and 17 years old in good health. This rearrangement joins TRBV7-9 to TRBJ2-3; no clear D. Sequencing input: blood. Written as DNA, the CDR3 is TGTGCCAGCAGCTTATTAAGGTTCGGTACAGATACGCAGTATTTT. This codes for CASSLLRFGTDTQYF.